The 13 T cell receptor beta chains listed next were all sequenced from one sample in a study of T cells in Graves' hyperthyroidism and ophthalmopathy. RNA transcripts were the template for amplifying TCR beta CDR3 regions. Researchers ran a first-round RT-PCR on the TCR CDR3 using the HTBI primer set. TCRdb re-derived calls from the multiplex PCR reads in MiXCR, one entry per CDR3 protein. The table records under 700,000 distinct CDR3 sequences, over 15% of them present only once. Sequences were obtained from blood. The receptor set was obtained from a woman under 30 with Graves' hyperthyroidism.

This sequence joins TRBV25-1 and TRBJ1-6; 7 bases fit TRBD1. This CDR3 has 14 residues. The germline gives CDR1 MGHDK, CDR2 SYGVNS. V was clipped by 5 bases and J by 7 bases; unmatched bases: 5. CDR3 bases: TGTGCCAGCAGTAAGGGGGCGTGGAATTCACCCCTCCACTTT. Translated: CASSKGAWNSPLHF.

This clonotype was recorded many times. This chain's CDR3 is CASSLGTSGNQPQHF. The CDR3 nucleotides read TGTGCCAGCAGCTTGGGCACTTCGGGCAATCAGCCCCAGCATTTT. This chain joins TRBV7-8 and TRBJ1-5, with D unclear. Germline V gives CDR1 SGHVS, CDR2 FQNEAQ. The germline V and J ends were trimmed by 3 bases and 2 bases, with 11 bases remaining between them. The CDR3 has 15 residues.

This clonotype was observed a few times. The chain uses TRBV5-5 and TRBJ1-1; no definite D call. Trimming removed 1 base at V and 6 bases at J, with 1 base between. Germline CDR1 is SGHKS and CDR2 is YYEKEE (reference sequence). The CDR3 is made up of 10 amino acids. The CDR3 reads CASSLPEAFF. The CDR3 bases are TGTGCCAGCAGCTTGCCTGAAGCTTTCTTT.

V is TRBV25-1 and J is TRBJ1-1; perhaps TRBD1 as D (6 bases). Trimming removed 6 bases from V and 5 bases from J, with 13 bases in between. CDR1 and CDR2 from the germline V gene are MGHDK and SYGVNS. This CDR3 has 13 residues. The CDR3 DNA is TGTGCCAGCAGGGAGGGGGTGATTACTGAAGCTTTCTTT. Its protein product is CASREGVITEAFF. The entire variable domain, with the rest obtained from reference TRBV25-1 and TRBJ1-1, is as follows: EADIYQTPRYLVIGTGKKITLECSQTMGHDKMYWYQQDPGMELHLIHYSYGVNSTEKGDLSSESTVSRIRTEHFPLTLESARPSHTSQYLCASREGVITEAFFGQGTRLTVV.

Only a few counts were recorded for this clonotype. The chain uses TRBV12-3 or TRBV12-4 and TRBJ2-3; TRBD2 aligns across 11 bases. This CDR3 is 14 amino acids long. V was pared by 6 bases and J by 6 bases, with 5 bases of the junction left unmatched. The CDR3 protein is CASRGPSGRDTQYF. For the CDR3, the DNA is TGTGCCAGCAGGGGTCCTAGCGGGAGGGATACGCAGTATTTT.

There are a few counts of this clonotype. The rearrangement uses TRBV5-8 and TRBJ2-7; the D gene is possibly TRBD1 (6 bases). The germline V and J ends were trimmed by 1 base and 1 base, with 15 bases remaining between them. Germline loops: CDR1 SGHTS, CDR2 YDEGEE. The length of the CDR3 is 16 residues. The CDR3 is CASSLLLGAGSYEQYF. Written as DNA, the CDR3 is TGTGCCAGCAGCTTGTTACTGGGGGCTGGATCCTACGAGCAGTACTTC.

With regard to this clonotype: Germline is not matched at one junction end, which may reflect a read error. The chain has TRBV5-1 and TRBJ1-2; D uncertain. This CDR3 region has 11 residues. Germline loops: CDR1 SGHRS, CDR2 YFSETQ. The CDR3 spells CASSFVHGYTF. CDR3 in DNA: TGTGCCAGCAGCTTTGTTCATGGCTACACCTTC.

In this sample, this clonotype turned up a few times. The chain employs TRBV6-5 and TRBJ2-7, with no clear D. V lost 0 bases and J 2 bases, leaving 5 bases between the germline ends. Germline CDR1 MNHEY, CDR2 SVGAGI. CDR3 length: 13 amino acids. For the CDR3, the DNA is TGTGCCAGCAGTTACTCGCAGACCTACGAGCAGTACTTC. It translates to CASSYSQTYEQYF.

This clonotype came up a few times. This chain connects TRBV5-1 to TRBJ2-5, with a weak D call TRBD1 (5 bases). The CDR3 loop spans 15 amino acids. The germline V and J ends were trimmed by 0 bases and 4 bases, with 13 bases remaining between them. Germline V gene data show CDR1 as SGHRS and CDR2 as YFSETQ. CDR3 in DNA: TGCGCCAGCAGCTTGGGACAGCCCCCGCGAGAGACCCAGTACTTC. Protein sequence: CASSLGQPPRETQYF.

The chain uses TRBV6-2 or TRBV6-3 and TRBJ1-2; D call uncertain. Germline CDR1 MNHEY, CDR2 SVGEGT. The CDR3 has 15 amino acids. V was cut by 5 bases and J by 2 bases, with 15 bases left in between. This chain's CDR3 is CASSQAGLINYGYTF. DNA of the CDR3: TGTGCCAGCAGTCAGGCGGGATTGATCAACTATGGCTACACCTTC.

This clonotype showed up just a few times. Mismatch with germline at one junction end may stem from a read error. This sequence joins TRBV12-3 or TRBV12-4 and TRBJ2-2, with a weak D call TRBD2 (6 bases). The length of the CDR3 is 18 residues. The chain's CDR3 is CASSLYPSVNANTGELSF. CDR3 DNA: TGTGCCAGCAGTTTATATCCTAGCGTAAACGCGAACACCGGGGAGCTGTCTTTT.

This clonotype was seen repeatedly, ten times or more. V gene TRBV28 combines with J gene TRBJ1-1; unclear D gene. The CDR3 contains 14 residues. Trimming removed 1 base from V and 2 bases from J, with 8 bases in between. CDR1 and CDR2 (germline): MDHEN, SYDVKM. Here the CDR3 reads CASSLYSLNTEAFF. CDR3 coding DNA: TGTGCCAGCAGTTTATATAGCCTAAACACTGAAGCTTTCTTT.

This clonotype has only a few counts. The chain couples TRBV19 to TRBJ1-5, with no clear D. V lost 5 bases to trimming and J lost 6 bases, with 17 bases between them. The CDR3 has 15 residues. Germline V gene sequence: CDR1 LNHDA, CDR2 SQIVND (reference sequence). The chain's CDR3 is CASSPTVAGGQPQHF. In DNA form, the CDR3 reads TGTGCCAGTAGTCCGACGGTGGCGGGCGGTCAGCCCCAGCATTTT.